The entry that follows covers one TCR beta chain sequence. The sample comes from a study of blood T cell repertoires in COVID-19. Study-level information: T cells, B-cell-depleted T cells, or PBMCs supplied cDNA or gDNA.

Study processing details: Amplification with reference gene primers provided the estimates of nucleated cell counts. Some clones are missing from TCRdb's copy, which holds only in-frame ones; the method was immunoSEQ multiplex PCR. V, J and clone size reflect that table, while D and trimming were determined from the DNA. Counted here are a few hundred thousand clones, approximately 82% occurring once; the ten biggest clones make up roughly a tenth. CDR1 LNHDA and CDR2 SQIVND come from the germline V gene (reference sequence). Trimming cost V 6 bases and J 2 bases; bases outside gene matches: 2. The CDR3 is 15 residues long.

This clonotype originated in a middle-aged man with active or convalescent COVID-19. This sequence joins TRBV19 and TRBJ2-1; 12 bases are shared with TRBD2. Sequenced: peripheral blood. The CDR3 DNA reads TGTGCCAGTAGCCGGACTAGCGGGACCTACAATGAGCAGTTCTTC. It specifies CASSRTSGTYNEQFF.